Each of the 10 T cell receptor beta chains below was sequenced from the same sample in a study of blood T cell repertoires in COVID-19. Data came from immunoSEQ multiplex PCR; TCRdb stores just in-frame clones and leaves some out. The sample records about 130,000 clones, almost 70% being singletons. The sequencing sample was made of peripheral blood. These receptors all come from a woman in her 70s with acute or convalescent COVID-19.

J is TRBJ2-5 and V is TRBV2, with D tentatively TRBD2 (6 bases). Germline assignment: CDR1 SNHLY and CDR2 FYNNEI. CDR3 size: 18 residues. The V end lost 4 bases, the J end lost 1 base, and 22 bases lay between the germline ends. CDR3 region: CASSVPSSGGKTQETQYF. In DNA form, the CDR3 reads TGTGCCAGCAGTGTCCCTTCCTCCGGCGGGAAAACCCAAGAGACCCAGTACTTC.

Of note for this clone: A much larger clone differs from this one at a single base, so this may be a read error. Other DNA variants within this sample encode the same CDR3. The chain joins TRBV12-3 or TRBV12-4 to TRBJ1-1; maybe TRBD1 (5 bases). The CDR3 is made up of 12 amino acids. V gave up 6 bases and J gave up 12 bases, with 17 bases separating them. This CDR3 reads CASRGVGGETFF. The CDR3, as DNA: TGTGCCAGCAGGGGGGTCGGGGGGGAGACTTTCTTT.

The chain employs TRBV14 and TRBJ2-1, with D tentatively TRBD1 (5 bases). The CDR3 has 17 amino acids. CDR1 and CDR2 (germline): SGHDN, FVKESK. Trimming pared 0 bases from V and 0 bases from J, leaving 12 bases between. In DNA, the CDR3 is TGTGCCAGCAGCCAAGATAGCAAAGACAGCTCCTACAATGAGCAGTTCTTC. Residues: CASSQDSKDSSYNEQFF.

The genes are TRBV10-1 and TRBJ2-1, with unresolved D. Germline CDR1 and CDR2: WNHNN and SYGVQD (reference sequence). Trimming pared 2 bases from V and 5 bases from J, leaving 4 bases between. The CDR3 totals 12 residues. The CDR3: CASSERDNEQFF. CDR3 bases: TGCGCCAGCAGTGAGCGAGACAATGAGCAGTTCTTC.

This clone occurred once. This chain connects TRBV14 to TRBJ2-3; TRBD2 agrees at 11 bases. The ends lost 4 bases at V and 2 bases at J; junction bases unmatched: 5. The CDR3 sequence is 16 residues long. The V gene's germline CDR1 is SGHDN and CDR2 FVKESK. CDR3 in DNA: TGTGCCAGCAGCCTGCAACTAGCGGGAGACACAGATACGCAGTATTTT. Translated, it gives CASSLQLAGDTDTQYF.

This clone has a handful of counts. This chain links TRBV11-1 with TRBJ1-5; 8 bases line up with TRBD1. The CDR3 totals 13 residues. Germline V CDR1 and CDR2: SGHAT, FQDESV (reference sequence). Trimming cost V 5 bases and J 6 bases; bases outside gene matches: 3. The CDR3 nucleotides read TGTGCCAGCAGCCGAGGACAGGGTCAGCCCCAGCATTTT. Translating it yields CASSRGQGQPQHF.

This clone was detected a few times. V gene TRBV11-2 combines with J gene TRBJ1-4, with 12 bases aligning to TRBD1. Unmatched junction bases numbered 8, after V lost 1 base and J lost 8 bases. The CDR3 covers 17 residues. Looked up from germline, CDR1 is SGHAT and CDR2 is FQNNGV. The CDR3 sequence: CASSLGLGTGGREKLFF. DNA for the CDR3: TGTGCCAGCAGCTTAGGGCTTGGGACAGGGGGCCGGGAAAAACTGTTTTTT.

The sample holds many counts of this clone. The V and J genes are TRBV18 and TRBJ1-2; D perhaps matches TRBD1 (6 bases). V shed 2 bases and J shed 8 bases, with 12 bases lying between them. CDR3 length equals 13 residues. Per the germline V gene, CDR1 is KGHSH and CDR2 is LQKENI. The CDR3, as DNA: TGTGCCAGCTCACCATCCTCAGGGGAAGGCTACACCTTC. Protein product: CASSPSSGEGYTF.

The V and J genes are TRBV5-1 and TRBJ1-6; tentatively, D is TRBD1 (6 bases). Trimming took off 4 bases at V and 14 bases at J, with 25 bases between the two ends. This CDR3 comprises 16 residues. CDR1 and CDR2 (germline): SGHRS, YFSETQ. The CDR3 loop is CASSITSGAGRGALHF. The CDR3 nucleotides are TGCGCCAGCAGCATTACAAGTGGGGCCGGGAGGGGGGCCCTCCACTTT.

V usage is TRBV7-8 and J usage is TRBJ2-2; D may be TRBD2 (6 bases). The CDR3 has 16 residues. Looked up from germline, CDR1 is SGHVS and CDR2 is FQNEAQ. V was cut by 1 base and J by 0 bases, with 9 bases left in between. The CDR3, as DNA: TGTGCCAGCAGCTTAGGCGGGGCCACGAACACCGGGGAGCTGTTTTTT. It yields the protein CASSLGGATNTGELFF.